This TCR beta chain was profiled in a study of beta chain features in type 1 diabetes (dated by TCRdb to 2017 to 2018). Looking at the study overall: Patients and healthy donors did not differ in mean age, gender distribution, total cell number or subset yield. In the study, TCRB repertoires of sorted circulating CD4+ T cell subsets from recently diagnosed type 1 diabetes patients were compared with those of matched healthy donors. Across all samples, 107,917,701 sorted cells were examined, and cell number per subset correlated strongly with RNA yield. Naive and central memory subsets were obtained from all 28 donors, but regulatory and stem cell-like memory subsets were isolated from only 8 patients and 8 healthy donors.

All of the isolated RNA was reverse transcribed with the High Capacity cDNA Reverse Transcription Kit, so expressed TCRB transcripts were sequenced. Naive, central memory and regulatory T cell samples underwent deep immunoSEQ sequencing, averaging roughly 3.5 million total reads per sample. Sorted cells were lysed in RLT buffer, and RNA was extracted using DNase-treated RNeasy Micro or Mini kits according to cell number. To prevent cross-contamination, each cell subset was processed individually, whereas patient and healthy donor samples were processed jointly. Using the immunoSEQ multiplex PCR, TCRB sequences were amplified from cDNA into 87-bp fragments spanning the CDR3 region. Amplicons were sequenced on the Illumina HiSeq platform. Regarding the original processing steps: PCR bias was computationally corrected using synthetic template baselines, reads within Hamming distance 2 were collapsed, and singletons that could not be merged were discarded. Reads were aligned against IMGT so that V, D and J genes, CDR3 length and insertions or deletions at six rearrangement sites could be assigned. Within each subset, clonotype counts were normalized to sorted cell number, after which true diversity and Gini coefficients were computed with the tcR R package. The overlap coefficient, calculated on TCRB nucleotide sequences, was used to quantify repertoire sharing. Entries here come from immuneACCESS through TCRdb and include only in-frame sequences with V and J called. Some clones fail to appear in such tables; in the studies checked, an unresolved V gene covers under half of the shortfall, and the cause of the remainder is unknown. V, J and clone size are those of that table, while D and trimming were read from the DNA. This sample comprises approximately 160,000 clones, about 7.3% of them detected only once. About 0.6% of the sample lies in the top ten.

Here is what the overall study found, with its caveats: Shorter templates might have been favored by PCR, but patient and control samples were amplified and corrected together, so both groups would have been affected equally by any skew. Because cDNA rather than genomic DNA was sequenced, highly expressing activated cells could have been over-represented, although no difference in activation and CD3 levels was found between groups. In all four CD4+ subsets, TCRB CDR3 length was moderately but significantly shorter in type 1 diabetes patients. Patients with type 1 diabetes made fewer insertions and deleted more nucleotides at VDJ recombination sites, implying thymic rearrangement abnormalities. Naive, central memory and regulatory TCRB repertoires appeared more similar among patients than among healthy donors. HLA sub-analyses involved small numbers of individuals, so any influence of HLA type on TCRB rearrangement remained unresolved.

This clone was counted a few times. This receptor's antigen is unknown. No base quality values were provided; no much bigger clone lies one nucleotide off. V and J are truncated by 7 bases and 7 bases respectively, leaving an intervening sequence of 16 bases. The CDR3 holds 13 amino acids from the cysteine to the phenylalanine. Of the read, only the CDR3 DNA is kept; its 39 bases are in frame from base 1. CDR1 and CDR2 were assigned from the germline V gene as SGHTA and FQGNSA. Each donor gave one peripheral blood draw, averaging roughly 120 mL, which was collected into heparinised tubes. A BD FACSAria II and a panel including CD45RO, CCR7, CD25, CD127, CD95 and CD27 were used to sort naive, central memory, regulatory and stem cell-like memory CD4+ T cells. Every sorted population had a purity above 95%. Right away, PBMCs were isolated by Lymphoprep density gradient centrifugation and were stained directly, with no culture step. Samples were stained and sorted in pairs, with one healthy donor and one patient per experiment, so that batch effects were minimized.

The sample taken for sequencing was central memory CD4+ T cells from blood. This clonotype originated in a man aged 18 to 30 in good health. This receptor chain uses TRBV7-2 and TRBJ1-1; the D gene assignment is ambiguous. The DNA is TGTGCCAGCACCTTCGCCCCGGGGAATGAAGCTTTCTTT. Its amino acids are CASTFAPGNEAFF.